The 8 T cell receptor beta chains presented below share a single source sample, sequenced in a study of CD8+CD57+ T cells in acquired aplastic anemia. TCR beta VDJ and CDR3 were profiled, and genomic DNA was the template. Each CDR3 protein is one row after TCRdb ran MiXCR on the reads. The data hold fewer than 200,000 distinct CDR3 sequences, with 60% to 70% observed a single time. What was sequenced was sorted CD4+, CD8+, or CD8+CD57+ T cells (not recorded which) from PBMCs. The receptor source for this set is a human donor in good health.

This clonotype was seen just once. This rearrangement joins TRBV7-9 to TRBJ2-5; TRBD2 matches at 7 bases. J gave up 5 bases and V 4 bases, and 10 bases lay outside the gene matches. Germline loops: CDR1 SEHNR, CDR2 FQNEAQ (reference sequence). The CDR3 has 15 residues. The CDR3 DNA reads as TGTGCCAGCAGCTCCTTCGGGGAGCGGGATGAGACCCAGTACTTC. Its translation is CASSSFGERDETQYF.

The CDR3 region is CASRRTSGYDTYEQYF. The DNA for the CDR3 is TGTGCCAGCCGTAGGACTAGCGGCTATGATACCTACGAGCAGTACTTC. J is TRBJ2-7 and V is TRBV19; TRBD2 matches at 10 bases. Germline V CDR1 and CDR2: LNHDA, SQIVND (reference sequence). The CDR3 runs 16 residues. V trimming: 9 bases; J trimming: 2 bases; junction bases outside the gene matches: 13.

V and J are TRBV24-1 and TRBJ2-3, with 10 bases fitting TRBD1. Germline lookup yields CDR1 KGHDR and CDR2 SFDVKD. This CDR3 spans 13 amino acids. V gave up 11 bases and J gave up 0 bases; unmatched junction bases: 1. The CDR3 region has the DNA TGTGCCATGGGACAGGGGAGCACAGATACGCAGTATTTT. Translated: CAMGQGSTDTQYF.

The chain carries TRBV20-1 and TRBJ1-6; D uncertain. This CDR3 has 12 residues. Deletions cut 5 bases from V and 10 bases from J, with 12 bases between. Germline CDR1 is DFQATT and CDR2 is SNEGSKA (reference sequence). CDR3 DNA: TGCAGTGCTCCCCTCTCCGGGTCACCCCTCCACTTT. Protein sequence: CSAPLSGSPLHF.

A word on this clonotype: One junction end disagrees with the germline gene, perhaps due to a read error. The V gene is TRBV5-1, the J gene TRBJ2-1, with TRBD2 matching 12 bases. Germline-derived CDR1 and CDR2 are SGHRS and YFSETQ. The CDR3 covers 14 residues. This CDR3 reads CASRWLAGGAEQFF. The CDR3 DNA follows: TGTGCCAGCAGGTGGCTAGCGGGGGGGGCTGAGCAGTTCTTC.

The chain couples TRBV24-1 to TRBJ2-7; tentative D call: TRBD2 (5 bases). V was trimmed by 4 bases and J by 5 bases, leaving 11 bases between them. The germline CDR1 and CDR2 sequences are KGHDR and SFDVKD. The CDR3 is made up of 13 amino acids. CDR3 region: CATSDQRTHEQYF. The DNA of the CDR3 is TGTGCCACCAGTGACCAGCGGACCCACGAGCAGTACTTC.

This clonotype has at least ten counts. V gene TRBV27 combines with J gene TRBJ2-7, with 10 nucleotides matching TRBD2. Losses at the gene ends were 5 bases for V and 3 bases for J; bases not matched to a gene: 7. There are 15 residues in the CDR3. The germline CDR1 and CDR2 sequences are MNHEY and SMNVEV (reference sequence). CDR3 nucleotides: TGTGCCAGCAGTGACACCGGGACTAGCGTCTACGAGCAGTACTTC. Translating it yields CASSDTGTSVYEQYF.

The chain combines TRBV12-3 or TRBV12-4 with TRBJ2-4, with TRBD1 matching over 12 bases. The CDR3 has 15 residues. With V trimmed by 3 bases and J by 8 bases, 5 bases remained unmatched. CDR3 protein: CASSFPGQGADIQYF. For the CDR3, the DNA is TGTGCCAGCAGTTTTCCGGGACAGGGGGCTGACATTCAGTACTTC.